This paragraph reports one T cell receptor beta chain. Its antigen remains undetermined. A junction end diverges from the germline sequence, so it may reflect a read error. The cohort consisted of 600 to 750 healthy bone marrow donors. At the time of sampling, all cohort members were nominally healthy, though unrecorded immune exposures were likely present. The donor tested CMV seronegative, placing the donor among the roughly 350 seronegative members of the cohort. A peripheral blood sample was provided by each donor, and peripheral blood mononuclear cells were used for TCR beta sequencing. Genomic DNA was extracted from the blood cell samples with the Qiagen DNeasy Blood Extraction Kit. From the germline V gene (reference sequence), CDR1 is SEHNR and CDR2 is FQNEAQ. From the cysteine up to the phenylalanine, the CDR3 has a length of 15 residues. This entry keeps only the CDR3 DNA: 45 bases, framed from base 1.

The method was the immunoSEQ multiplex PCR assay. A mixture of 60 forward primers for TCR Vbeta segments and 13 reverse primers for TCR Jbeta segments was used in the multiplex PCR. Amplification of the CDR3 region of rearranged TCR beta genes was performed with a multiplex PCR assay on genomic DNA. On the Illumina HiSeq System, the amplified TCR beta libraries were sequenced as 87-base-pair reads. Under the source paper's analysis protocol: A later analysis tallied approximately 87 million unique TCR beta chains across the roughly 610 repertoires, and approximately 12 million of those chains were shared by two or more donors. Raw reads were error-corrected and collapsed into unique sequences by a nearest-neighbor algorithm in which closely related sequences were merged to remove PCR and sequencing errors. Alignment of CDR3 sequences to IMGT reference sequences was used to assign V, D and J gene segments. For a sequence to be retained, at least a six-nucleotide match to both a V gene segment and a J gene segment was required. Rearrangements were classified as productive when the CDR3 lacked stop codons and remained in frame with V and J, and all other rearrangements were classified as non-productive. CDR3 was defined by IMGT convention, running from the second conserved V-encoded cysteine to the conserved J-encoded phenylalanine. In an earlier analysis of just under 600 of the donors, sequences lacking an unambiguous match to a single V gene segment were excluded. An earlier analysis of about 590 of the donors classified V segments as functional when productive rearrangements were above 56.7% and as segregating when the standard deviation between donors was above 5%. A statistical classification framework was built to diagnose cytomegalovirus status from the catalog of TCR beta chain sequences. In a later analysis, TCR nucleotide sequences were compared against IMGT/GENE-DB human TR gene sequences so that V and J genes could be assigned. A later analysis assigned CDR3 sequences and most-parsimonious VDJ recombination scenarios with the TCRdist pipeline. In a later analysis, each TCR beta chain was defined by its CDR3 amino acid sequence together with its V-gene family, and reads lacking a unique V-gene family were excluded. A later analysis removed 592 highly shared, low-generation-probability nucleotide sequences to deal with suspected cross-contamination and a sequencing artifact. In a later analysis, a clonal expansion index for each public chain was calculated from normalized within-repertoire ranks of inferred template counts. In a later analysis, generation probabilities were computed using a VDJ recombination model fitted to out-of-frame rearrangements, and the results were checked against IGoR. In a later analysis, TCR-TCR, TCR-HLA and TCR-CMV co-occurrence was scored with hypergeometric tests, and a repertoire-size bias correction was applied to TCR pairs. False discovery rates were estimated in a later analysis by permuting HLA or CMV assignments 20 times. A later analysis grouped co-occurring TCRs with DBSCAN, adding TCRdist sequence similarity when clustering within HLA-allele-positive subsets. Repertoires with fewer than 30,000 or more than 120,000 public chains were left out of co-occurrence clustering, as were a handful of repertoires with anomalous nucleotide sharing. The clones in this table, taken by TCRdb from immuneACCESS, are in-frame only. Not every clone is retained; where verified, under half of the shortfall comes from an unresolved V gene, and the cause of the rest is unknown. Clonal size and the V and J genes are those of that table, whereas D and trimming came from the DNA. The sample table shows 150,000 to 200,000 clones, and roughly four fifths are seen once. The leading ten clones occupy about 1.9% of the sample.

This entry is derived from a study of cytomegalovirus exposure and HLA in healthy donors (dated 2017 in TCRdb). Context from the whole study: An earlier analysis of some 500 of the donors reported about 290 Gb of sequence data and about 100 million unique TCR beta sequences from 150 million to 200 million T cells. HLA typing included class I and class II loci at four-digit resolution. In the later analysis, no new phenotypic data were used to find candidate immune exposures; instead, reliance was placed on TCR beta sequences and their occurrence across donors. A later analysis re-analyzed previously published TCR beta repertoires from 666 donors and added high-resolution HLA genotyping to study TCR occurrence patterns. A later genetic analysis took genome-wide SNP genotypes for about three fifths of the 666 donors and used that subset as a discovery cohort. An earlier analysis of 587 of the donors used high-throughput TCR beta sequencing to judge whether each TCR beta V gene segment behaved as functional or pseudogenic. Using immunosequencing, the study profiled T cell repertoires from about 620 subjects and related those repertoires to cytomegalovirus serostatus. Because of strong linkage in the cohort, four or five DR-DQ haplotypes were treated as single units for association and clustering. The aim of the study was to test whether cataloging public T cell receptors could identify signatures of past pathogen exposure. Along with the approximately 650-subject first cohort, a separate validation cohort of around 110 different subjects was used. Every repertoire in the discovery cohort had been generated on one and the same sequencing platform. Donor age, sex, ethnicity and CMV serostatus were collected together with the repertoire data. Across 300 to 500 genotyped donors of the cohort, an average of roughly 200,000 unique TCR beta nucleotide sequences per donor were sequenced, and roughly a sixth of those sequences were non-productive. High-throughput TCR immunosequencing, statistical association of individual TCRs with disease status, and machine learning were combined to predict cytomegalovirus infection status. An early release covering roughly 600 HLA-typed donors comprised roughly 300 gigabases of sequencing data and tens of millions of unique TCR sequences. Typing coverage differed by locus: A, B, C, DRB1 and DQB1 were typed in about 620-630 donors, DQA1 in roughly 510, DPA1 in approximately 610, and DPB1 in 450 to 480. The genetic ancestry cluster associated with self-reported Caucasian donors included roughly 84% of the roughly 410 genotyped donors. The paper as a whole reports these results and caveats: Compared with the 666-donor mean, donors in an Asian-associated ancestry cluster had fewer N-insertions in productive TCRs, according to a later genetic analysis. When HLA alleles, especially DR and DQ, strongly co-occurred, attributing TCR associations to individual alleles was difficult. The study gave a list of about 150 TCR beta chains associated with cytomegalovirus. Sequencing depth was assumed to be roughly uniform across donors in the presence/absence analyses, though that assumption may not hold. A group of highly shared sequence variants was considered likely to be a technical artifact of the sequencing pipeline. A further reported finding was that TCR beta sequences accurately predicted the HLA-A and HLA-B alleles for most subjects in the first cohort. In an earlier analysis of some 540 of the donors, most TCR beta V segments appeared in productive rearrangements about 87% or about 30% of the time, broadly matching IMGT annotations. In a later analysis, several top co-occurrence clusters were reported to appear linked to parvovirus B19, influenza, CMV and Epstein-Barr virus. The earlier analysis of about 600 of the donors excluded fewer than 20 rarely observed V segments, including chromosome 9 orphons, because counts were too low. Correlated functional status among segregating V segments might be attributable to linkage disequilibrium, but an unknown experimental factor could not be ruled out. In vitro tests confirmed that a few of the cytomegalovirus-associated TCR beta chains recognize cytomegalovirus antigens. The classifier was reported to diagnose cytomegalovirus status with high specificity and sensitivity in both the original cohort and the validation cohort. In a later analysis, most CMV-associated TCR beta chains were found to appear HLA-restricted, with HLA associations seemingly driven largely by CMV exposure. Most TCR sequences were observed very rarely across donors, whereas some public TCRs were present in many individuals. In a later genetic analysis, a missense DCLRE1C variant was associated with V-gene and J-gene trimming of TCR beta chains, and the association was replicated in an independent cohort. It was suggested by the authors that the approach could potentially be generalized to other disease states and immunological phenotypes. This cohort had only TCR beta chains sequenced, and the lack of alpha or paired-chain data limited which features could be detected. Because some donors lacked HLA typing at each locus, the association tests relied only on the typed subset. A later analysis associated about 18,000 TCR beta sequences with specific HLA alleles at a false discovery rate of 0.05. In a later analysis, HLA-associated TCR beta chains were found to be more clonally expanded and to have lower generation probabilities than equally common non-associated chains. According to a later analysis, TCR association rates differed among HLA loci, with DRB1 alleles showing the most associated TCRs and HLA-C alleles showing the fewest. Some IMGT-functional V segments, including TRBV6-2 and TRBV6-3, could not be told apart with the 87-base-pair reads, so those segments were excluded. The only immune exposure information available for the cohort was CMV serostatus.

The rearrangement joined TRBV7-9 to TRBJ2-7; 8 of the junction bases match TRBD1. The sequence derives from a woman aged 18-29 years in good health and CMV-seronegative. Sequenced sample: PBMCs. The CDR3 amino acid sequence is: CSSSLGTGKVHEQYF. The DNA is TGTTCCAGCAGCTTGGGGACAGGAAAGGTTCACGAGCAGTACTTC. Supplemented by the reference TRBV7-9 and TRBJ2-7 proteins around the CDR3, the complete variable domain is DTGVSQNPRHKITKRGQNVTFRCDPISEHNRLYWYRQTLGQGPEFLTYFQNEAQLEKSRLLSDRFSAERPKGSFSTLEIQRTEQGDSAMYLCSSSLGTGKVHEQYFGPGTRLTVT.